The clone carrying this T cell receptor beta chain was counted many times. Its antigen remains unknown. The sample is drawn from a study of blood T cells in healthy people across ages. Study-wide results and limits: Estimates of diversity drawn from one million T cells were considered underestimates.

Combining a sample-barcoded 5' primer with a J-beta primer mix, a second PCR ran for roughly 6 to 11 cycles. TCRdb fed the 5' RACE reads into MiXCR, producing one record per CDR3 protein. The sample has around 1.7 million distinct CDR3 sequences; about 30% are singletons. Germline-derived CDR1 and CDR2 are DFQATT and SNEGSKA (reference sequence). This CDR3 region has 13 residues. J lost 6 bases, V lost 6 bases, and 11 bases had no gene match. Drawn from each donor were ten milliliters of peripheral blood. Sequences were obtained from blood. This clonotype originated in a woman in her 30s in good health. This chain joins TRBV20-1 and TRBJ2-7; 7 bases fit TRBD1. The CDR3 nucleotides read TGCAGTGCCTGGTCTCAGGGGGTTGGCGAGCAGTACTTC. It encodes CSAWSQGVGEQYF.